Shown below are 5 T cell receptor beta chains from a single sample sequenced in a study of human T cells and chemical hapten exposure. Time point given: pre-sensitization, week 0. Treatment defined: therapeutic diphenylcyclopropenone sensitization with weekly scalp DPC. TCRdb reanalysed the RACE reads using MiXCR and keeps one entry per CDR3 protein. The sample holds roughly 250,000 distinct CDR3 sequences; approximately 8.6% are singletons and the top ten take 2% to 2.5%. The sequencing here drew on whole blood, taken in connection with sensitization to the hapten diphenylcyclopropenone (DPC). These receptors were taken from a woman in her thirties or forties with alopecia areata. Some clones in this sample may be carry-over from other donors' samples.

The chain uses TRBV3-1 and TRBJ2-7; 7 nucleotides align to TRBD1. CDR3 length: 13 amino acids. Germline CDR1 LGHDT, CDR2 YNNKEL (reference sequence). The ends lost 4 bases at V and 6 bases at J; junction bases unmatched: 6. The chain's CDR3 is CASSRMNRGEQYF. The CDR3 DNA sequence: TGTGCCAGCAGCCGAATGAACAGGGGCGAGCAGTACTTC.

A few counts support this clonotype. This rearrangement joins TRBV6-2 or TRBV6-3 to TRBJ2-7; perhaps TRBD2 as D (6 bases). The V and J ends lost 5 bases and 1 base respectively, with 21 bases between them. The CDR3 consists of 17 residues. The germline gives CDR1 MNHEY, CDR2 SVGEGT. CDR3 in DNA: TGTGCCAGCAGTCGATACCGGGACTCGCGCCAATCCTACGAGCAGTACTTC. Encoded protein: CASSRYRDSRQSYEQYF.

The chain couples TRBV12-3 or TRBV12-4 to TRBJ2-1; D may be TRBD1 (5 bases). V was cut by 3 bases and J by 8 bases, with 11 bases left in between. The CDR3 is 13 amino acids. The CDR3 nucleotides read TGTGCCAGCAGTTTCGACAGATCGTATGAGCAGTTCTTC. Encoded protein: CASSFDRSYEQFF.

The CDR3: CASRGAYQETQYF. The CDR3 DNA reads as TGTGCCAGCAGGGGGGCGTACCAAGAGACCCAGTACTTC. The chain joins TRBV2 to TRBJ2-5; TRBD1 might be the D (6 bases). The V end lost 6 bases, the J end lost 0 bases, and 8 bases lay between the germline ends. This CDR3 contains 13 residues. Germline CDR1 SNHLY, CDR2 FYNNEI.

V gene TRBV6-5 combines with J gene TRBJ2-1; TRBD2 matches at 11 bases. Germline V gene data show CDR1 as MNHEY and CDR2 as SVGAGI. After removal of 5 bases from V and 11 bases from J, the junction contained 8 bases not matched to a gene. This CDR3 contains 14 residues. Here the CDR3 DNA reads TGTGCCAGCAGTACCGGACTAGCGGGTTTACAGCAGTTCTTC. It specifies CASSTGLAGLQQFF.